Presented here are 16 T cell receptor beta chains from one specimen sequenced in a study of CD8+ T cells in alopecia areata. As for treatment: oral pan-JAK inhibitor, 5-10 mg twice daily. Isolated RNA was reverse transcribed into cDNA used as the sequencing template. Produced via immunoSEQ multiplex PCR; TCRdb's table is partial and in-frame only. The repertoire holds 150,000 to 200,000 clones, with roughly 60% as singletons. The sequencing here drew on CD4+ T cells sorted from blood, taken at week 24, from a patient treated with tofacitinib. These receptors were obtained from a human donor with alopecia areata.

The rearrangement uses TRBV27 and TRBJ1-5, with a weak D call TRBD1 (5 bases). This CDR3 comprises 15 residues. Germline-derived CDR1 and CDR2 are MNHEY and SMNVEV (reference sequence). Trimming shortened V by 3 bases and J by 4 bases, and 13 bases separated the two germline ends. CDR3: CASSLSDRGNQPQHF. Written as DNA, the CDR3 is TGTGCCAGCAGTTTGTCAGACAGAGGAAATCAGCCCCAGCATTTT.

The CDR3 sequence: CASINGGRSSDTQYF. DNA for the CDR3: TGTGCCAGCATAAATGGGGGGAGGTCGTCAGATACGCAGTATTTT. This chain uses TRBV5-6 with TRBJ2-3, with D possibly being TRBD2 (6 bases). CDR3 length: 15 residues. Germline V gene data show CDR1 as SGHDT and CDR2 as YYEEEE. V was trimmed by 6 bases and J by 4 bases, leaving 18 bases between them.

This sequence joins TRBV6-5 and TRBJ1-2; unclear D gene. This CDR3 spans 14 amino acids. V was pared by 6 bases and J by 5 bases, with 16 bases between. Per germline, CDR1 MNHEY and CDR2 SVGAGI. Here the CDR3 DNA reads TGTGCCAGCAGCCCTGACACGTGGTCGTATGGCTACACCTTC. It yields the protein CASSPDTWSYGYTF.

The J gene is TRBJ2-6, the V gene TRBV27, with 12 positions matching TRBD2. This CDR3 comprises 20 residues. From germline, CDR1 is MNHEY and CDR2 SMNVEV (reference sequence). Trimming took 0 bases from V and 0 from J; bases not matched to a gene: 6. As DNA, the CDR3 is TGTGCCAGCAGTTTATCCGGACTAGCGGGGTTTCACTCTGGGGCCAACGTCCTGACTTTC. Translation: CASSLSGLAGFHSGANVLTF.

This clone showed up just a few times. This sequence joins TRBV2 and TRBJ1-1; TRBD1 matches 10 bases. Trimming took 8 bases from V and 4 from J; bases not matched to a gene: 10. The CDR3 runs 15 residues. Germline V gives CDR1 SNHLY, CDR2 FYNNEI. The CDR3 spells CASQPLGQGSTEAFF. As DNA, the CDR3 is TGTGCCAGCCAACCTTTGGGACAGGGGAGCACTGAAGCTTTCTTT.

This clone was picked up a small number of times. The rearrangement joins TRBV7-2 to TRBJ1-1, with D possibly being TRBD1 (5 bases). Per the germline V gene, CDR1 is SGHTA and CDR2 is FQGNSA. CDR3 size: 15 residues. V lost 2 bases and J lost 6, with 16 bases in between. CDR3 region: CASSLKDRGKPEAFF. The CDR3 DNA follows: TGTGCCAGCAGCTTAAAAGATCGGGGCAAACCTGAAGCTTTCTTT.

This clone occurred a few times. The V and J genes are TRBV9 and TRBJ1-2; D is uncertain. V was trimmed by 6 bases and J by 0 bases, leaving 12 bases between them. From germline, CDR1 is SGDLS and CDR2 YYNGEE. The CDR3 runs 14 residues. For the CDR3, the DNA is TGTGCCAGCACGTTAAAGGGAACTAACTATGGCTACACCTTC. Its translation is CASTLKGTNYGYTF. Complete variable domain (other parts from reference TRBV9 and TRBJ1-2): DSGVTQTPKHLITATGQRVTLRCSPRSGDLSVYWYQQSLDQGLQFLIQYYNGEERAKGNILERFSAQQFPDLHSELNLSSLELGDSALYFCASTLKGTNYGYTFGSGTRLTVV.

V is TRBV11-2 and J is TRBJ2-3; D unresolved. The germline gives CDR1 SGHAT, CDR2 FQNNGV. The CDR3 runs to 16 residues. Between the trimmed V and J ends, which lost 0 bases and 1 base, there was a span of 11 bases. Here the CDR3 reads CASSLEAAFGTDTQYF. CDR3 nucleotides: TGTGCCAGCAGCTTAGAGGCAGCCTTTGGCACAGATACGCAGTATTTT.

The CDR3 nucleotides are TGTGCCTGGAGTGAGAGACCGGGACTGGGGACCCAGTACTTC. Protein: CAWSERPGLGTQYF. The J gene is TRBJ2-5, the V gene TRBV30, with D possibly matching TRBD2 (6 bases). Germline lookup yields CDR1 GTSNPN and CDR2 SVGIG (reference sequence). Trimming removed 1 base at V and 7 bases at J, with 16 bases between. The CDR3 is 14 amino acids. The full variable domain, rest sourced from reference TRBV30 and TRBJ2-5, is SQTIHQWPATLVQPVGSPLSLECTVEGTSNPNLYWYRQAAGRGLQLLFYSVGIGQISSEVPQNLSASRPQDRQFILSSKKLLLSDSGFYLCAWSERPGLGTQYFGPGTRLLVL.

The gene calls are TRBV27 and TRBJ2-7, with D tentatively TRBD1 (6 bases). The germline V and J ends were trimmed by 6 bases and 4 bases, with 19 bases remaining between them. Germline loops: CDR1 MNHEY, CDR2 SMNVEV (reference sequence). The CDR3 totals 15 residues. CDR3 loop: CASRPQVGTGYEQYF. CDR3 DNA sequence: TGTGCCAGCAGGCCCCAGGTCGGCACAGGGTACGAGCAGTACTTC.

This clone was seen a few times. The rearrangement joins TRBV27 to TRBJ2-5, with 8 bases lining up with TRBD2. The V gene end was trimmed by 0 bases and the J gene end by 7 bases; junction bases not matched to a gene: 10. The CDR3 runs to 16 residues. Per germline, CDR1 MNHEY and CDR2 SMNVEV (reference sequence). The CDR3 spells CASSLSAPGGPTTQYF. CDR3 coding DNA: TGTGCCAGCAGTTTATCCGCCCCGGGGGGGCCAACGACCCAGTACTTC.

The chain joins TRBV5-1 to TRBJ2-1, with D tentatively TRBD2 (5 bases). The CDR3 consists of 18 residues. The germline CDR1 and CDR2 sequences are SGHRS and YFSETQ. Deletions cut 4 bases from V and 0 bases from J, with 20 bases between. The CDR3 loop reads CASSPLPRGPGSYNEQFF. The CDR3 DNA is TGCGCCAGCAGCCCTTTACCTCGGGGTCCTGGCTCCTACAATGAGCAGTTCTTC.

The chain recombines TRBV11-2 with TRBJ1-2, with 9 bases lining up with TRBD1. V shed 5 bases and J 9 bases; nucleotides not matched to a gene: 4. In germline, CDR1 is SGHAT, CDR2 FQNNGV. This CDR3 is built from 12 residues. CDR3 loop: CASSPQGARYTF. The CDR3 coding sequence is TGTGCCAGCAGCCCACAGGGGGCTCGCTACACCTTC.

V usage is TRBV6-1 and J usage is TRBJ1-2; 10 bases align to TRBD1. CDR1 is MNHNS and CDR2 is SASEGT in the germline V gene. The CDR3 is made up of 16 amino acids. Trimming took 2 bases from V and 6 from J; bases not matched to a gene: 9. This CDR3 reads CASSEHHGTGANGYTF. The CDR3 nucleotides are TGTGCCAGCAGTGAACATCACGGGACAGGGGCAAATGGCTACACCTTC.

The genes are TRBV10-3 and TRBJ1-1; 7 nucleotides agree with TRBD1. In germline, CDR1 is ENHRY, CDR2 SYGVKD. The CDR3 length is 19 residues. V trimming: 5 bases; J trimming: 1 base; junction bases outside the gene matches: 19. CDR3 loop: CAISRAPTGTVKKNTEAFF. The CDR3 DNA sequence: TGTGCCATCAGTCGAGCCCCGACAGGGACGGTTAAGAAGAACACTGAAGCTTTCTTT.

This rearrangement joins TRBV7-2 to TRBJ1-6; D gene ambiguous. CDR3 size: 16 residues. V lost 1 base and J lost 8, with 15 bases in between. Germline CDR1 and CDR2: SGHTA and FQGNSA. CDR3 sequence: CASSLGVQINDSPLHF. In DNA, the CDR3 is TGTGCCAGCAGCTTAGGTGTTCAGATCAACGATTCACCCCTCCACTTT.